This TCR beta chain was captured in a study of OX40 agonist ivuxolimab in advanced cancers. In the study overall: Intravenous ivuxolimab was administered to patients every 2 weeks at 0.01 to 10 mg/kg. General study results and limits: Dose levels from 0.1 to 3.0 mg/kg saw CD4+ and CD8+ blood T cells expand clonally by week 6.

For this clone: Its specificity is not known.

With 3 bases clipped from V and 5 bases from J, the junction kept 10 bases outside the gene matches. Germline assignment: CDR1 SGHNT and CDR2 YYREEE (reference sequence). This CDR3 has 16 amino acids. Measured with immunoSEQ multiplex PCR; TCRdb has only the in-frame clones, and not every one. The sample lists approximately 40,000 clones, roughly 83% occurring once. V gene TRBV5-4 combines with J gene TRBJ2-7; 11 positions match TRBD1. Sequenced here: CD4+ or CD8+ T cells sorted from blood, sampled in a trial of the OX40 agonist ivuxolimab. This TCR was recovered from an adult with an advanced solid tumor such as melanoma, head and neck, liver or kidney cancer. CDR3 sequence: CASSSRDRGASNEQYF. DNA of the CDR3: TGTGCCAGCAGCTCCCGGGACAGGGGGGCTTCCAACGAGCAGTACTTC.